This TCR beta chain derives from a study of CD8 T cells in ankylosing spondylitis. Broader study findings: Seemingly distinctive of ankylosing spondylitis blood was a TCR beta motif formed by eight highly homologous variants. Both synovial fluid and blood in reactive arthritis had previously been reported to carry some motif variants. Relatively scarce in peripheral blood, disease-linked clones were CD8+.

As to this clonotype: Its antigen remains unknown.

CDR3 length equals 15 residues. Trimming stripped 0 bases from V and 0 bases from J, with 10 bases between. Germline V gene sequence: CDR1 SGHRS, CDR2 YFSETQ. Making use of molecular barcodes, quantitative 5'-RACE generated TCR beta libraries. MiXCR was run by TCRdb on the 5' RACE reads, yielding one entry per CDR3 protein. Here the sample spans more than 150,000 distinct CDR3 sequences, around 13% being singletons. The specimen was blood, either unsorted or a sorted T cell fraction (not recorded which). The sequence was obtained from a male donor with ankylosing spondylitis or in good health (not recorded which). The chain combines TRBV5-1 with TRBJ2-7; weak D call: TRBD1 (6 bases). CDR3 amino acids: CASSLVDRVSYEQYF. In DNA form, the CDR3 reads TGCGCCAGCAGCTTGGTGGACAGAGTCTCCTACGAGCAGTACTTC.